This T cell receptor beta chain was profiled in a study of TIL therapy for anti-PD-1-resistant metastatic lung cancer. The time point here: pre-treatment sample, taken before nivolumab and TIL therapy. Sequencing used immunoSEQ v3. The assay was immunoSEQ multiplex PCR, and TCRdb's table has in-frame clones only and misses some. The table records about 52,000 clones, around 79% of them present only once. The CDR3 extends over 13 amino acids. Trimming took off 1 base at V and 6 bases at J, with 11 bases between the two ends. Per germline, CDR1 SGHNT and CDR2 YYREEE (reference sequence). The sequences come from blood, collected at baseline. The rearrangement links TRBV5-4 to TRBJ2-7, with D tentatively TRBD1 or TRBD2 (5 bases each). The receptor's source is a woman aged 30 to 85 with non-small cell lung cancer. The CDR3 DNA reads TGTGCCAGCAGCTTGATCGAAGGGACCGAGCAGTACTTC. This encodes CASSLIEGTEQYF.